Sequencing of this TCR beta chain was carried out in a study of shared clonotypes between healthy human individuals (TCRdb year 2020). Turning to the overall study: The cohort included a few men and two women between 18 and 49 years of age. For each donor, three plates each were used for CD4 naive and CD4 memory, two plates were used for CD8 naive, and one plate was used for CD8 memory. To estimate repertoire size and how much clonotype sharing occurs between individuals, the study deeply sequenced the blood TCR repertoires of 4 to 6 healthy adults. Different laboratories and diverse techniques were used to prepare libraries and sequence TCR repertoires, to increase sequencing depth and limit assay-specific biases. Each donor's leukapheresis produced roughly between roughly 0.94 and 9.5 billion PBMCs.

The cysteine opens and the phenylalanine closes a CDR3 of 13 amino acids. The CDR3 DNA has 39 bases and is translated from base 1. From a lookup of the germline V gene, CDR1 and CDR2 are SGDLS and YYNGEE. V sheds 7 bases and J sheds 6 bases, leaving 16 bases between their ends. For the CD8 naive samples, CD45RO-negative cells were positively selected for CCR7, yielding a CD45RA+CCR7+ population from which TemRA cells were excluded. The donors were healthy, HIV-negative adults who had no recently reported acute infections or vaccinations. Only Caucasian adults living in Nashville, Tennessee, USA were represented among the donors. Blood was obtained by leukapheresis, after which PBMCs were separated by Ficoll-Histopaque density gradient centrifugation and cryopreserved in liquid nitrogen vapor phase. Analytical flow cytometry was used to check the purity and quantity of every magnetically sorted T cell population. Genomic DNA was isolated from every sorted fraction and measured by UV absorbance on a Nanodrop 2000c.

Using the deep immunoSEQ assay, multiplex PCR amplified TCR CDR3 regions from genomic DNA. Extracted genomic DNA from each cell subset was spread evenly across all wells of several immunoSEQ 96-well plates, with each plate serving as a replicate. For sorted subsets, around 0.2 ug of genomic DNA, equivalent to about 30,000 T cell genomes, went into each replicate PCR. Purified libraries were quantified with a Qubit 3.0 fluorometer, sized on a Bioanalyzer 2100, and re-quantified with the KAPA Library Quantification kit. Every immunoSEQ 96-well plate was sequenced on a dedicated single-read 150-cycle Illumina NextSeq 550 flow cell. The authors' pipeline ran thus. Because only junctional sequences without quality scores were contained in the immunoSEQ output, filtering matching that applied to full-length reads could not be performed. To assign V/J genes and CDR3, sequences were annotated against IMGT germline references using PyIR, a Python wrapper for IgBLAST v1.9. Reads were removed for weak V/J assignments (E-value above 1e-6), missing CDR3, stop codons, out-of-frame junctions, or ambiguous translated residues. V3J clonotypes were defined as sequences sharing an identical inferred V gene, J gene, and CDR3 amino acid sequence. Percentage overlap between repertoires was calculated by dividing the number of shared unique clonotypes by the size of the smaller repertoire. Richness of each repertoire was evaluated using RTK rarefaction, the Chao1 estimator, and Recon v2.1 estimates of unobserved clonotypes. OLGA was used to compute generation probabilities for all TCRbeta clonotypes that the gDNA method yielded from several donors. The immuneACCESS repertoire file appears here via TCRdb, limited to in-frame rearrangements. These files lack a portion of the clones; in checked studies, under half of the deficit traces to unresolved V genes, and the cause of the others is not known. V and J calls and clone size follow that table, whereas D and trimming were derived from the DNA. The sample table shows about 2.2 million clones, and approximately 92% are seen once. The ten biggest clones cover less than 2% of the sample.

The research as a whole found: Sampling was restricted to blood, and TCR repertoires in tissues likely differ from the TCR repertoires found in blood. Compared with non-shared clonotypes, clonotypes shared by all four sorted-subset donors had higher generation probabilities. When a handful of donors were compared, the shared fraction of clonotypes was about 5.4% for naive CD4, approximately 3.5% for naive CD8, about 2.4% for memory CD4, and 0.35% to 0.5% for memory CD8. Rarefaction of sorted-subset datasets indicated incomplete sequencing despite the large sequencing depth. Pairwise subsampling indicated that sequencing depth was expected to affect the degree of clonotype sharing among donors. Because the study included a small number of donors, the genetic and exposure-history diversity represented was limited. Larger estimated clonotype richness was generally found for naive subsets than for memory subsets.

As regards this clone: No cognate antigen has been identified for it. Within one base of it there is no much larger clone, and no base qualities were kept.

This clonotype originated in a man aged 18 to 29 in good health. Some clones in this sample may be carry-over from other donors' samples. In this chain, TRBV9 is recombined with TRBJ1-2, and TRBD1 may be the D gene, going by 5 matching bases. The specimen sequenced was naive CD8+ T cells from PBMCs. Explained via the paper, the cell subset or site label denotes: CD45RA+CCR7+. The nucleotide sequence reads TGTGCCAGCGAGGGCAGGGACTCAGATGGCTACACCTTC. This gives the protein CASEGRDSDGYTF.